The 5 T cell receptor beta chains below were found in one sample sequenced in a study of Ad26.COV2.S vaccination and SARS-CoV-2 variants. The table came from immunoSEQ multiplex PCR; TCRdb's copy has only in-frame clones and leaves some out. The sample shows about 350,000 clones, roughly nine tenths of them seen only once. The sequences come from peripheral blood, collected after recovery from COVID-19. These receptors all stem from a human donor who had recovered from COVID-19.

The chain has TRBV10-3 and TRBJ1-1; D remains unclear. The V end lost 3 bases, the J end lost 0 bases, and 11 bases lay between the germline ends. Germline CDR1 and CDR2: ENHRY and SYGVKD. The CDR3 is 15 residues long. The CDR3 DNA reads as TGTGCCATCAGTGAAAGGCAGGTAATGAACACTGAAGCTTTCTTT. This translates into CAISERQVMNTEAFF.

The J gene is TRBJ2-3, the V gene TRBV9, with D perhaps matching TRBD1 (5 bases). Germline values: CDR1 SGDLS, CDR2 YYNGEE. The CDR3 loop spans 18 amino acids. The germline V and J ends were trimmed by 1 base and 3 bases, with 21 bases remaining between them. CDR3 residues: CASSVLGRQTDWTDTQYF. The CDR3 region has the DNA TGTGCCAGCAGCGTATTAGGTAGACAGACCGACTGGACAGATACGCAGTATTTT.

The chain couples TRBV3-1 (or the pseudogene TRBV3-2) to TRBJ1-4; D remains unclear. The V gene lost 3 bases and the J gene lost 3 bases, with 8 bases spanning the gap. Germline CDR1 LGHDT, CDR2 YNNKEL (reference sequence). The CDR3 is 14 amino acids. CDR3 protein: CASSQGAPNEKLFF. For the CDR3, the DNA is TGTGCCAGCAGCCAGGGTGCTCCTAATGAAAAACTGTTTTTT.

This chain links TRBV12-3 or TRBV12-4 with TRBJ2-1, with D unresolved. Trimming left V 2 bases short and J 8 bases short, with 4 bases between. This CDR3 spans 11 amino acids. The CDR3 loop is CASSLKDEQFF. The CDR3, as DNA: TGTGCCAGCAGTTTAAAAGATGAGCAGTTCTTC.

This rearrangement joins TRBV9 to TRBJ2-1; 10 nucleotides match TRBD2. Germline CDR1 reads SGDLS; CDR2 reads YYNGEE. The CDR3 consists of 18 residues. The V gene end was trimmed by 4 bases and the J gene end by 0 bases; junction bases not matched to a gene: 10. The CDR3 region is CASSLHPTSGDSYNEQFF. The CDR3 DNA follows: TGTGCCAGCAGCTTACACCCAACTAGCGGGGACTCCTACAATGAGCAGTTCTTC.